This T cell receptor beta chain was sequenced for a study of low-dose radiotherapy and immunotherapy resistance in tumors. For the study at large: Participants were given intravenous cyclophosphamide 200 mg/m2 every two weeks, one day before radiation and immunotherapy.

The CDR3 totals 14 residues. Trimming cost V 4 bases and J 7 bases; bases outside gene matches: 9. The germline V gene encodes CDR1 SGHDN and CDR2 FVKESK. Described time point: before trial treatment. This clonotype appeared many times. Alpha- and beta-chain coverage of first-strand cDNA came from TRAV- and TRBV-specific primers. TCRs were put through approximately 20 PCR cycles of amplification with Phusion. A constant-region primer and the V-primer adapter served as the primer pair. Isolated mRNA underwent amplification via in vitro transcription. From the reads, TCRdb called clonotypes with MiXCR, one entry per CDR3 protein. The data contain about 71,000 distinct CDR3 sequences, less than 35% of them seen just once; the ten biggest clones take up 11%.

The sequenced sample was PBMCs, obtained before treatment. The receptor was derived from a female donor with ovarian cancer. The rearrangement joins TRBV14 to TRBJ2-7, with 8 bases identical to TRBD2. In DNA form, the CDR3 reads TGTGCCAGCAGCCGGGGGCTAGCGGGTCGGGAGCAGTACTTC. Translating it yields CASSRGLAGREQYF.